The present entry profiles one T cell receptor beta chain with its context. These data come from a study of blood T cell repertoires in COVID-19. Study at large: There were acute and convalescent COVID-19 samples, and they came from the United States, Italy and Spain. T cells, B-cell-depleted T cells, or PBMCs supplied cDNA or gDNA.

Sequencing used immunoSEQ multiplex PCR; TCRdb keeps in-frame clones, though not all of them. This sample yields 220,000 or so clones, of which roughly 83% are seen a single time; 2% to 2.5% belongs to the top ten. Cohort allocation depended upon clinical history that participants reported. This sequence originates from a woman between 50 and 59 years old who had recovered from COVID-19. The specimen was PBMCs or T cells enriched from blood (not recorded which).

This chain's CDR3 is CASSQDGGPYNEQFF. Written as DNA, the CDR3 is TGCGCCAGCAGCCAAGACGGGGGACCCTACAATGAGCAGTTCTTC. The chain uses TRBV4-3 and TRBJ2-1; the D gene is possibly TRBD2 (6 bases). CDR3 length: 15 residues. Germline lookup yields CDR1 LGHNA and CDR2 YSLEER. The V end lost 0 bases, the J end lost 2 bases, and 8 bases lay between the germline ends.